The 5 T cell receptor beta chains below all came from one sample that was sequenced in a study of shared clonotypes between healthy human individuals. The table came from immunoSEQ multiplex PCR; TCRdb's copy has only in-frame clones and leaves some out. The sample yields approximately 700,000 clones, 55% to 85% seen once. The sequencing input was memory CD4+ T cells sorted from blood. Noted subset: CD45RA-negative fraction. These receptors came from a woman aged 30 to 39 in good health.

This clone was picked up a small number of times. The chain combines TRBV11-2 with TRBJ2-1, with 10 bases fitting TRBD2. The junction had 6 bases not matched to a gene; V was cut back by 6 bases and J by 4 bases. Germline V gene sequence: CDR1 SGHAT, CDR2 FQNNGV. The CDR3 contains 15 residues. The CDR3 spells CASRGQREGYNEQFF. DNA of the CDR3: TGTGCCAGCAGGGGACAGCGGGAGGGTTACAATGAGCAGTTCTTC.

This clone has only a few counts. The chain links TRBV28 to TRBJ1-4, with D unresolved. In germline, CDR1 is MDHEN, CDR2 SYDVKM. V was shortened by 8 bases and J by 2 bases, with 15 bases between the two germline ends. The CDR3 has 15 residues. DNA for the CDR3: TGTGCCAGCCTCCCGACGGGAATCACTAATGAAAAACTGTTTTTT. Protein sequence: CASLPTGITNEKLFF. Full variable domain (outside the CDR3, taken from reference TRBV28 and TRBJ1-4): DVKVTQSSRYLVKRTGEKVFLECVQDMDHENMFWYRQDPGLGLRLIYFSYDVKMKEKGDIPEGYSVSREKKERFSLILESASTNQTSMYLCASLPTGITNEKLFFGSGTQLSVL.

The rearrangement links TRBV7-2 to TRBJ2-1, with D possibly matching TRBD2 (5 bases). CDR3 length: 16 residues. Germline-derived CDR1 and CDR2 are SGHTA and FQGNSA. With 5 bases removed from V and 6 bases from J, the gap between germline ends came to 20 bases. The CDR3 bases are TGTGCCAGCAGCGCCTCGGCTACTACTAGAGCCAATGAGCAGTTCTTC. This translates into CASSASATTRANEQFF.

A word on this clone: This same CDR3 is encoded by further DNA sequences in the sample. This chain joins TRBV13 and TRBJ2-1, with D unclear. The germline CDR1 and CDR2 sequences are PRHDT and FYEKMQ (reference sequence). The CDR3 is 11 residues long. V lost 3 bases and J lost 7, with 4 bases in between. CDR3 sequence: CASSFYNEQFF. The CDR3 DNA sequence: TGTGCCAGCAGCTTCTATAATGAGCAGTTCTTC.

The chain joins TRBV30 to TRBJ1-1; tentative D call: TRBD1 (5 bases). Germline V gene data show CDR1 as GTSNPN and CDR2 as SVGIG (reference sequence). Between the trimmed V and J ends, which lost 3 bases and 7 bases, there was a span of 12 bases. This CDR3 comprises 12 residues. The CDR3 coding sequence is TGTGCCTGGAGGCCCCAGGGAGGTGAAGCTTTCTTT. This codes for CAWRPQGGEAFF.